This entry lists 11 T cell receptor beta chains sequenced from one sample in a study of neoadjuvant anti-PD-1 for oral cavity cancer. Sequencing was performed with immunoSEQ multiplex PCR; in TCRdb, only in-frame clones are kept and a portion is missing. The sample lists 55,000 to 80,000 clones, 65% to 85% occurring once. The material sequenced was PBMCs, taken before nivolumab (anti-PD-1) treatment. These receptors came from a person aged 40-85 years with oral cavity squamous cell carcinoma.

This sequence joins TRBV28 and TRBJ2-5; possibly TRBD2 for D (5 bases). CDR1 is MDHEN, CDR2 SYDVKM, per germline. The CDR3 loop spans 13 amino acids. The V and J ends lost 8 bases and 1 base respectively, with 11 bases between them. The DNA for the CDR3 is TGTGCCAGCGGACCCGGGGTCCAAGAGACCCAGTACTTC. Translating it yields CASGPGVQETQYF. Together with reference TRBV28 and TRBJ2-5, the CDR3 gives the full variable domain: DVKVTQSSRYLVKRTGEKVFLECVQDMDHENMFWYRQDPGLGLRLIYFSYDVKMKEKGDIPEGYSVSREKKERFSLILESASTNQTSMYLCASGPGVQETQYFGPGTRLLVL.

The chain combines TRBV6-6 with TRBJ2-7; TRBD2 is a possible D gene (7 bases). The CDR3 runs 14 residues. CDR1 MNHNY and CDR2 SVGAGI come from the germline V gene (reference sequence). Trimming stripped 4 bases from V and 0 bases from J, with 10 bases between. CDR3 nucleotides: TGTGCCAGCAGTTCCCGGGGGGCCTCCTACGAGCAGTACTTC. Translation: CASSSRGASYEQYF.

The rearrangement links TRBV30 to TRBJ2-5; D gene ambiguous. Germline values: CDR1 GTSNPN, CDR2 SVGIG (reference sequence). Trimming left V 0 bases short and J 1 base short, with 12 bases between. The CDR3 runs to 15 residues. In DNA, the CDR3 is TGTGCCTGGAGTGTAATAAGTGGGCCCCAAGAGACCCAGTACTTC. Translated: CAWSVISGPQETQYF.

This sequence joins TRBV6-6 and TRBJ2-5; no reliable D call. The V gene lost 0 bases and the J gene lost 5 bases, with 7 bases spanning the gap. This CDR3 is built from 13 residues. The germline V gene has CDR1 MNHNY and CDR2 SVGAGI (reference sequence). The CDR3 region has the DNA TGTGCCAGCAGTTACTCACCAAGGGAGACCCAGTACTTC. It translates to CASSYSPRETQYF.

Only a few counts were recorded for this clone. The chain uses TRBV5-6 and TRBJ2-3; possibly TRBD2 for D (5 bases). This CDR3 region has 13 residues. Looked up from germline, CDR1 is SGHDT and CDR2 is YYEEEE. Trimming stripped 4 bases from V and 2 bases from J, with 8 bases between. The CDR3 bases are TGTGCCAGCAGCATGGACTTCACAGATACGCAGTATTTT. It translates to CASSMDFTDTQYF. Complete variable domain (other parts from reference TRBV5-6 and TRBJ2-3): DAGVTQSPTHLIKTRGQQVTLRCSPKSGHDTVSWYQQALGQGPQFIFQYYEEEERQRGNFPDRFSGHQFPNYSSELNVNALLLGDSALYLCASSMDFTDTQYFGPGTRLTVL.

V and J are TRBV7-9 and TRBJ2-3, with no clear D. Trimming shortened V by 1 base and J by 2 bases, and 7 bases separated the two germline ends. This CDR3 has 14 residues. Per germline, CDR1 SEHNR and CDR2 FQNEAQ (reference sequence). The CDR3 loop reads CASSLELPTDTQYF. As DNA, the CDR3 is TGTGCCAGCAGCTTAGAGTTACCCACAGATACGCAGTATTTT. Full variable domain (missing parts from reference TRBV7-9 and TRBJ2-3): DTGVSQNPRHKITKRGQNVTFRCDPISEHNRLYWYRQTLGQGPEFLTYFQNEAQLEKSRLLSDRFSAERPKGSFSTLEIQRTEQGDSAMYLCASSLELPTDTQYFGPGTRLTVL.

The chain couples TRBV5-1 to TRBJ1-5; D remains ambiguous. Trimming cost V 4 bases and J 1 base, with 9 bases left between them. Per the germline V gene, CDR1 is SGHRS and CDR2 is YFSETQ. The CDR3 runs 14 residues. CDR3 loop: CASSLTGSNQPQHF. The CDR3 coding sequence is TGCGCCAGCAGCCTAACCGGGAGCAATCAGCCCCAGCATTTT.

J is TRBJ1-3 and V is TRBV5-1; the match to TRBD1 covers 7 bases. Trimming cost V 4 bases and J 3 bases; bases outside gene matches: 4. Per the germline V gene, CDR1 is SGHRS and CDR2 is YFSETQ. The CDR3 length is 14 residues. CDR3 in DNA: TGCGCCAGCAGCGAAGGGGGCTTTGGAAACACCATATATTTT. It translates to CASSEGGFGNTIYF.

The chain has TRBV7-8 and TRBJ1-5; no reliable D call. Germline V gene sequence: CDR1 SGHVS, CDR2 FQNEAQ. The CDR3 contains 14 residues. V lost 8 bases to trimming and J lost 7 bases, with 18 bases between them. CDR3 nucleotides: TGTGCCAGCGAGTTAGAGGGAAGGGCCCAGCCCCAGCATTTT. It specifies CASELEGRAQPQHF.

This chain connects TRBV7-8 to TRBJ1-2, with 7 positions matching TRBD1. Trimming removed 5 bases from V and 4 bases from J; junction bases left unmatched: 13. CDR1 and CDR2 from the germline V gene are SGHVS and FQNEAQ. This CDR3 region has 16 residues. The CDR3 nucleotides are TGTGCCAGCAGCCAATACAGGGGCAGGGGGATCTATGGCTACACCTTC. Amino acids: CASSQYRGRGIYGYTF.

This clone occurred once. The chain combines TRBV4-1 with TRBJ2-1; the D is unclear. V was pared by 4 bases and J by 4 bases, with 8 bases between. The CDR3 has 13 residues. Germline V gene sequence: CDR1 MGHRA, CDR2 YSYEKL. The CDR3 protein is CASSPLAYNEQFF. The CDR3 region has the DNA TGCGCCAGCAGCCCGTTGGCGTACAATGAGCAGTTCTTC.